A single sample gave rise to the 12 T cell receptor beta chains below, sequenced in a study of T cell responses to AZD1222 COVID-19 vaccine. Produced via immunoSEQ multiplex PCR; TCRdb's table is partial and in-frame only. The sample comprises more than 150,000 clones, around 93% of which are singletons, and approximately 4.8% rests with the top ten. Sequenced here: peripheral blood, sampled on day 0 of AZD1222 vaccination. These receptors were taken from an adult in good health.

J is TRBJ1-1 and V is TRBV5-5; 8 bases align to TRBD1. Trimming at V came to 0 bases and at J to 5 bases, leaving 9 bases not matched to a gene. This CDR3 is built from 16 residues. Germline CDR1 is SGHKS and CDR2 is YYEKEE (reference sequence). The CDR3 protein is CASSLAPRQGLTEAFF. As DNA, the CDR3 is TGTGCCAGCAGCTTGGCTCCGCGACAGGGGCTAACTGAAGCTTTCTTT. Drawing the rest from reference TRBV5-5 and TRBJ1-1, the complete variable domain is DAGVTQSPTHLIKTRGQQVTLRCSPISGHKSVSWYQQVLGQGPQFIFQYYEKEERGRGNFPDRFSARQFPNYSSELNVNALLLGDSALYLCASSLAPRQGLTEAFFGQGTRLTVV.

The J gene is TRBJ1-1, the V gene TRBV27, with 8 bases aligning to TRBD1. The CDR3 consists of 17 residues. Germline trimming cut 4 bases from V and 2 bases from J; bases unmatched to any gene: 12. Per the germline V gene, CDR1 is MNHEY and CDR2 is SMNVEV (reference sequence). Here the CDR3 DNA reads TGTGCCAGCAGTTCTATTGACAGGGGATCCCAAAACACTGAAGCTTTCTTT. Its translation is CASSSIDRGSQNTEAFF.

V and J are TRBV27 and TRBJ1-1; TRBD1 agrees at 9 bases. The V and J ends lost 0 bases and 3 bases, in that order; junction bases with no gene match: 8. This CDR3 region has 17 residues. Per germline, CDR1 MNHEY and CDR2 SMNVEV (reference sequence). The CDR3: CASSLSGQGAWDTEAFF. For the CDR3, the DNA is TGTGCCAGCAGTTTATCGGGACAGGGAGCATGGGACACTGAAGCTTTCTTT.

The rearrangement uses TRBV4-2 and TRBJ2-1; 8 nucleotides agree with TRBD2. The CDR3 spans 15 residues. CDR1 and CDR2 (germline): LGHNA, YNFKEQ. The V segment lost 0 bases and the J segment 7 bases; nucleotides outside the gene matches: 5. This chain's CDR3 is CASSQEVAGMNEQFF. The CDR3 DNA reads as TGTGCCAGCAGCCAAGAGGTAGCGGGAATGAATGAGCAGTTCTTC.

The chain carries TRBV5-6 and TRBJ2-1; maybe TRBD2 (5 bases). The CDR3 covers 13 residues. Germline CDR1 SGHDT, CDR2 YYEEEE. The V gene lost 1 base and the J gene lost 9 bases, with 11 bases spanning the gap. The CDR3 DNA reads TGTGCCAGCAGCTTGCGCACAGAGGGTGAGCAGTTCTTC. Amino acids: CASSLRTEGEQFF.

This chain uses TRBV19 with TRBJ1-2, with D perhaps matching TRBD1 (5 bases). Germline V gene lookup returns CDR1 LNHDA and CDR2 SQIVND (reference sequence). The V and J ends lost 0 bases and 4 bases respectively, with 12 bases between them. CDR3 length: 15 amino acids. CDR3 DNA: TGTGCCAGTAGTATAGAGGGAGGTGGGGCCTATGGCTACACCTTC. Its protein is CASSIEGGGAYGYTF.

This chain uses TRBV14 with TRBJ1-6, with 8 bases lining up with TRBD1. The CDR3 is 15 residues long. Per germline, CDR1 SGHDN and CDR2 FVKESK. V was clipped by 6 bases and J by 8 bases; unmatched bases: 9. CDR3 region: CASSNRGRMHSPLHF. The CDR3 DNA is TGTGCCAGCAGTAACAGGGGGAGAATGCATTCACCCCTCCACTTT.

This clone has just one count. This chain joins TRBV7-2 and TRBJ1-5, with D possibly matching TRBD1 (6 bases). Per germline, CDR1 SGHTA and CDR2 FQGNSA. The CDR3 length is 15 residues. V was pared by 1 base and J by 6 bases, with 13 bases between. DNA of the CDR3: TGTGCCAGCAGCTTAGTATCACAGGGAAGTCAGCCCCAGCATTTT. As protein: CASSLVSQGSQPQHF.

This chain uses TRBV10-3 with TRBJ1-1; D is possibly TRBD1 (5 bases). Germline-derived CDR1 and CDR2 are ENHRY and SYGVKD. Trimming cost V 4 bases and J 7 bases, with 16 bases left between them. The CDR3 consists of 14 residues. CDR3 sequence (DNA): TGTGCCATCAGTGCGGGGGGTAAGGTCATTGAAGCTTTCTTT. This gives the protein CAISAGGKVIEAFF.

The chain combines TRBV7-3 with TRBJ2-3, with 10 bases that match TRBD1. The germline V gene has CDR1 SGHTA and CDR2 FQGTGA. Losses at the gene ends were 5 bases for V and 1 base for J; bases not matched to a gene: 6. The CDR3 has 16 amino acids. The CDR3 spells CASSRTGTGGTDTQYF. CDR3 in DNA: TGTGCCAGCAGCAGGACCGGGACAGGGGGCACAGATACGCAGTATTTT.

In its sample, this clone was seen a few times. This chain links TRBV7-6 with TRBJ2-1; D gene ambiguous. This CDR3 has 16 amino acids. V was clipped by 0 bases and J by 10 bases, with 19 bases between them. The germline CDR1 and CDR2 sequences are SGHVS and FNYEAQ. The CDR3 region has the DNA TGTGCCAGCAGCTTAGCGGTGGGGAAGACTTTAGGGGAGCAGTTCTTC. It translates to CASSLAVGKTLGEQFF.

This clone turned up a few times. The gene calls are TRBV2 and TRBJ1-1; tentative D call: TRBD1 (5 bases). CDR1 and CDR2 (germline): SNHLY, FYNNEI. V was pared by 3 bases and J by 8 bases, with 10 bases between. This CDR3 comprises 12 residues. CDR3 nucleotides: TGTGCCAGCAGTGATGAGGGGAGGGAAGCTTTCTTT. It translates to CASSDEGREAFF.